A single sample is the source of the 9 T cell receptor beta chains below, sequenced in a study of OX40 agonist ivuxolimab in advanced cancers. The method behind the library was the immunoSEQ multiplex PCR assay. In TCRdb, the immuneACCESS table is reduced to in-frame sequences with V and J assigned. These tables do not hold every clone; where another copy was compared, an unresolved V gene accounts for under half, and the others remain unexplained. The sample profile shows around 56,000 clones; 70% to 90% of them were found once. The leading ten clones occupy 11% of the sample. The sequencing used CD4+ or CD8+ T cells sorted from blood, collected in a trial of the OX40 agonist ivuxolimab. Receptors were obtained from an adult with an advanced solid tumor such as melanoma, head and neck, liver or kidney cancer.

The rearrangement uses TRBV2 and TRBJ1-2; possibly TRBD1 for D (6 bases). Germline CDR1 reads SNHLY; CDR2 reads FYNNEI. CDR3 size: 14 residues. Trimming stripped 4 bases from V and 8 bases from J, with 17 bases between. The CDR3 DNA reads as TGTGCCAGCAGTGCGGTTCCAGGGGATGTCGGCTACACCTTC. The encoded protein is CASSAVPGDVGYTF.

The chain couples TRBV29-1 to TRBJ1-1; D is possibly TRBD1 (5 bases). V was pared by 6 bases and J by 5 bases, with 16 bases between. The germline V gene encodes CDR1 SQVTM and CDR2 ANQGSEA. The CDR3 is 13 amino acids. CDR3 in amino acids: CSVPGPGGTEAFF. DNA of the CDR3: TGCAGCGTCCCGGGCCCGGGGGGGACTGAAGCTTTCTTT.

This chain links TRBV30 with TRBJ2-5; 9 bases are shared with TRBD2. With 1 base clipped from V and 2 bases from J, the junction kept 5 bases outside the gene matches. The CDR3 length is 15 residues. The germline CDR1 and CDR2 sequences are GTSNPN and SVGIG (reference sequence). The CDR3 reads CAWSESGRWQETQYF. For the CDR3, the DNA is TGTGCCTGGAGTGAAAGCGGGAGGTGGCAAGAGACCCAGTACTTC.

The V gene is TRBV4-1, the J gene TRBJ2-2; 11 bases fit TRBD2. The length of the CDR3 is 18 residues. V trimming: 8 bases; J trimming: 4 bases; junction bases outside the gene matches: 15. From germline, CDR1 is MGHRA and CDR2 YSYEKL. The CDR3 loop reads CASSPGLAGGLGTGELFF. For the CDR3, the DNA is TGCGCCAGCTCCCCGGGTTTAGCGGGGGGGCTTGGCACCGGGGAGCTGTTTTTT.

This clone was detected only a few times. The chain is built from TRBV19 and TRBJ2-7; 8 bases align to TRBD1. This CDR3 spans 15 amino acids. Trimming cost V 0 bases and J 3 bases; bases outside gene matches: 4. Germline-derived CDR1 and CDR2 are LNHDA and SQIVND (reference sequence). CDR3 DNA: TGTGCCAGTAGTATAGAAGGGACAGGCCTCTACGAGCAGTACTTC. It yields the protein CASSIEGTGLYEQYF.

With regard to this clone: Other nucleotide sequences from this sample produce the same CDR3. This rearrangement joins TRBV19 to TRBJ1-2; tentative D call: TRBD1 (6 bases). The CDR3 contains 12 residues. Deletions cut 6 bases from V and 1 base from J, with 6 bases between. Germline loops: CDR1 LNHDA, CDR2 SQIVND (reference sequence). This CDR3 is CASRQGNYGYTF. Written as DNA, the CDR3 is TGTGCCAGTAGACAGGGTAACTATGGCTACACCTTC.

The chain couples TRBV13 to TRBJ2-3; TRBD2 agrees at 11 bases. The CDR3 totals 15 residues. The germline CDR1 and CDR2 sequences are PRHDT and FYEKMQ (reference sequence). V was clipped by 6 bases and J by 3 bases; unmatched bases: 5. The CDR3 DNA is TGTGCCAGCAGGACTAGCGGGGCCTCTACAGATACGCAGTATTTT. This translates into CASRTSGASTDTQYF. Full variable domain (missing parts from reference TRBV13 and TRBJ2-3): AAGVIQSPRHLIKEKRETATLKCYPIPRHDTVYWYQQGPGQDPQFLISFYEKMQSDKGSIPDRFSAQQFSDYHSELNMSSLELGDSALYFCASRTSGASTDTQYFGPGTRLTVL.

This clone was detected only once. V and J are TRBV7-9 and TRBJ1-1, with a weak D call TRBD1 (6 bases). The CDR3 spans 16 residues. Germline CDR1 reads SEHNR; CDR2 reads FQNEAQ (reference sequence). Trimming left V 2 bases short and J 0 bases short, with 13 bases between. DNA of the CDR3: TGTGCCAGCAGCTTAATCGGAGGGGGGCTGAACACTGAAGCTTTCTTT. It translates to CASSLIGGGLNTEAFF.

This clone was counted once. The genes are TRBV28 and TRBJ1-2; tentative D call: TRBD1 (6 bases). This CDR3 is 14 amino acids long. The V gene's germline CDR1 is MDHEN and CDR2 SYDVKM. V lost 6 bases to trimming and J lost 3 bases, with 14 bases between them. CDR3 amino acids: CASRNERGDYGYTF. DNA for the CDR3: TGTGCCAGCAGAAACGAGAGGGGGGACTATGGCTACACCTTC.